This is a list of T cell receptor beta chains from one sample in a study of T cell responses to AZD1222 COVID-19 vaccine. This table comes from immunoSEQ multiplex PCR, and its TCRdb copy is limited to in-frame clones, with some not included. Here the sample spans approximately 170,000 clones, around 90% being singletons. The sample in question was peripheral blood, obtained on day 0 of AZD1222 vaccination. Receptors originate from an adult in good health. The CDR3 runs from the conserved cysteine through the conserved F or W. Fields, in order: CDR3 protein, V gene, J gene.

CDR3aa: CASSERPGQGANGYTF
v_gene: TRBV7-3
j_gene: TRBJ1-2

CDR3aa: CASSPLAGPRNEQFF
v_gene: TRBV5-1
j_gene: TRBJ2-1

CDR3aa: CASSYSSTGLSYTF
v_gene: TRBV6-2/TRBV6-3
j_gene: TRBJ1-2

CDR3aa: CASSRTLGTSTPLDNEQFF
v_gene: TRBV7-2
j_gene: TRBJ2-1

CDR3aa: CASNRDFGWEQYF
v_gene: TRBV5-1
j_gene: TRBJ2-7

CDR3aa: CASSERGVWETQYF
v_gene: TRBV7-3
j_gene: TRBJ2-5

CDR3aa: CAWSRTSGKTYEQYF
v_gene: TRBV30
j_gene: TRBJ2-7

CDR3aa: CASRRPGQTYEQYF
v_gene: TRBV11-2
j_gene: TRBJ2-7

CDR3aa: CASSLARRRGETQYF
v_gene: TRBV7-2
j_gene: TRBJ2-5

CDR3aa: CASSMEMGGQRRNIQYF
v_gene: TRBV19
j_gene: TRBJ2-4

CDR3aa: CASSLDTGGQETQYF
v_gene: TRBV5-1
j_gene: TRBJ2-5

CDR3aa: CASSLITGGVNVLTF
v_gene: TRBV5-5
j_gene: TRBJ2-6

CDR3aa: CASSIAETSNQPQHF
v_gene: TRBV19
j_gene: TRBJ1-5

CDR3aa: CASSVAATSGSRTDTQYF
v_gene: TRBV9
j_gene: TRBJ2-3